These 10 T cell receptor beta chains were all obtained from the same sample, sequenced in a study of shared clonotypes between healthy human individuals. Clones were sequenced by immunoSEQ multiplex PCR, and TCRdb holds only the in-frame ones, with some missing. The sample lists 450,000 to 550,000 clones, about four fifths occurring once. The sequenced material came from PBMCs. The receptors were gathered from a middle-aged woman in good health. Some clones in this sample may be carry-over from other donors' samples.

V is TRBV28 and J is TRBJ2-1, with 10 bases lining up with TRBD2. CDR3 length equals 13 residues. CDR1 is MDHEN, CDR2 SYDVKM, per germline. With 7 bases clipped from V and 9 bases from J, the junction kept 6 bases outside the gene matches. The CDR3 DNA reads TGTGCCAGCACCTCGGGACTAGCGATTGAGCAGTTCTTC. Its protein is CASTSGLAIEQFF.

The sample holds one count of this clone. The CDR3 region has the DNA TGTGCCAGCTCACCGTACACCGGGACGCCAAGCTCCTACGAGCAGTACTTC. Residues: CASSPYTGTPSSYEQYF. This rearrangement joins TRBV18 to TRBJ2-7; D tentatively fits TRBD1 or TRBD2 (5 bases each). The V gene's germline CDR1 is KGHSH and CDR2 LQKENI. The V end was cut by 3 bases, the J end by 0 bases, with 18 bases between. CDR3 length equals 17 residues.

This sequence joins TRBV18 and TRBJ2-7; 9 bases agree with TRBD1. Germline V gene data show CDR1 as KGHSH and CDR2 as LQKENI. The CDR3 contains 16 residues. V shed 3 bases, J shed 0 bases, and the junction held 6 bases outside the gene matches. Here the CDR3 DNA reads TGTGCCAGCTCACCGGGACAGGGCGACACCTCCTACGAGCAGTACTTC. Its translation: CASSPGQGDTSYEQYF.

This chain uses TRBV10-3 with TRBJ1-4, with TRBD1 identical over 7 bases. The CDR3 consists of 14 residues. Germline loops: CDR1 ENHRY, CDR2 SYGVKD. J was trimmed by 3 bases and V by 6 bases; bases with no gene match: 4. CDR3 amino acids: CAIRAGTANEKLFF. CDR3 in DNA: TGTGCCATCAGAGCCGGGACAGCTAATGAAAAACTGTTTTTT.

This clone showed up just a few times. V usage is TRBV6-5 and J usage is TRBJ1-1; 7 bases fit TRBD1. After removal of 8 bases from V and 4 bases from J, the junction contained 4 bases not matched to a gene. Germline values: CDR1 MNHEY, CDR2 SVGAGI. The CDR3 totals 12 residues. This CDR3 is CASGYRGTEAFF. The CDR3, as DNA: TGTGCCAGCGGGTACAGGGGCACTGAAGCTTTCTTT.

The rearrangement links TRBV30 to TRBJ1-1; possible D gene TRBD1, 5 bases. This CDR3 is 14 amino acids long. Germline CDR1 and CDR2: GTSNPN and SVGIG (reference sequence). Trimming pared 4 bases from V and 0 bases from J, leaving 12 bases between. In nucleotides, the CDR3 is TGTGCCTGGACCCTGGGGGGGGTGAACACTGAAGCTTTCTTT. Its protein product is CAWTLGGVNTEAFF.

The chain joins TRBV18 to TRBJ2-7, with TRBD2 identical over 12 bases. CDR3 length: 15 residues. Germline lookup yields CDR1 KGHSH and CDR2 LQKENI. V was clipped by 3 bases and J by 0 bases; unmatched bases: 0. The CDR3 protein is CASSPTSGSSYEQYF. CDR3 bases: TGTGCCAGCTCACCGACTAGCGGGAGCTCCTACGAGCAGTACTTC.

The chain has TRBV19 and TRBJ1-1; D unclear. Germline CDR1 is LNHDA and CDR2 is SQIVND (reference sequence). This CDR3 contains 15 residues. V was pared by 6 bases and J by 0 bases, with 14 bases between. CDR3: CASRQVGSMNTEAFF. DNA for the CDR3: TGTGCCAGTAGGCAAGTTGGTAGCATGAACACTGAAGCTTTCTTT.

The rearrangement links TRBV25-1 to TRBJ2-1; 12 positions match TRBD2. Germline V gives CDR1 MGHDK, CDR2 SYGVNS. Germline trimming cut 3 bases from V and 12 bases from J; bases unmatched to any gene: 0. This CDR3 comprises 12 residues. The CDR3 DNA reads TGTGCCAGCAGTGAGACTAGCGGGAGGCAGTTCTTC. Encoded protein: CASSETSGRQFF.

J is TRBJ2-1 and V is TRBV5-8, with D maybe TRBD2 (5 bases). The CDR3 is 16 residues long. Trimming removed 0 bases from V and 4 bases from J, with 14 bases in between. Looked up from germline, CDR1 is SGHTS and CDR2 is YDEGEE. CDR3 amino acids: CASSLAWRAVYNEQFF. In DNA form, the CDR3 reads TGTGCCAGCAGCTTGGCCTGGCGGGCGGTTTACAATGAGCAGTTCTTC.